The 7 T cell receptor beta chains listed next were all sequenced from one sample in a study of human T cells and chemical hapten exposure. Regarding time point: pre-sensitization, week 0. Regarding treatment: therapeutic diphenylcyclopropenone sensitization with weekly scalp DPC. MiXCR, applied by TCRdb to the RACE reads, yields one record per CDR3 protein. The sample contains over 300,000 distinct CDR3 sequences, 5.1% of which appear only once. Material: whole blood, obtained in connection with sensitization to the hapten diphenylcyclopropenone (DPC). These TCRs come from a woman in her forties or fifties with alopecia areata. Some clones in this sample may be carry-over from other donors' samples.

At least ten counts were recorded for this clonotype. The V call is TRBV12-3 or TRBV12-4, the J call TRBJ1-1; TRBD1 aligns across 7 bases. The CDR3 is 13 residues long. The junction had 1 base not matched to a gene; V was cut back by 3 bases and J by 3 bases. The DNA for the CDR3 is TGTGCCAGCAGTTTGGGACAGTACACTGAAGCTTTCTTT. This codes for CASSLGQYTEAFF.

This clonotype was counted between two and nine times. The chain has TRBV5-6 and TRBJ2-5; 7 nucleotides match TRBD2. Germline CDR1 is SGHDT and CDR2 is YYEEEE. The CDR3 is 13 amino acids. Unmatched junction bases numbered 4, after V lost 4 bases and J lost 4 bases. CDR3 amino acids: CASSEVAGETQYF. In DNA, the CDR3 is TGTGCCAGCAGCGAGGTAGCGGGAGAGACCCAGTACTTC. The complete variable domain, with remaining parts taken from reference TRBV5-6 and TRBJ2-5, reads DAGVTQSPTHLIKTRGQQVTLRCSPKSGHDTVSWYQQALGQGPQFIFQYYEEEERQRGNFPDRFSGHQFPNYSSELNVNALLLGDSALYLCASSEVAGETQYFGPGTRLLVL.

This clonotype was detected only a few times. The chain recombines TRBV4-1 with TRBJ1-5; D is uncertain. This CDR3 region has 15 residues. V lost 0 bases and J lost 9, with 15 bases in between. In germline, CDR1 is MGHRA, CDR2 YSYEKL. CDR3 residues: CASSQDRTAVMPQHF. The CDR3 coding sequence is TGCGCCAGCAGCCAAGATCGAACCGCAGTGATGCCCCAGCATTTT.

In this sample, this clonotype turned up many times. The V gene is TRBV6-2 or TRBV6-3, the J gene TRBJ1-5, with TRBD1 matching 10 bases. The length of the CDR3 is 15 residues. V shed 2 bases and J 6 bases; nucleotides not matched to a gene: 4. The V gene's germline CDR1 is MNHEY and CDR2 SVGEGT. The CDR3 nucleotides read TGTGCCAGCAGTTACGTGACAGGGGGCGGTCAGCCCCAGCATTTT. Amino acids: CASSYVTGGGQPQHF.

The chain carries TRBV10-3 and TRBJ2-1; 15 nucleotides line up with TRBD2. Trimming cost V 2 bases and J 7 bases; bases outside gene matches: 6. The CDR3 is 17 amino acids. Germline assignment: CDR1 ENHRY and CDR2 SYGVKD. The CDR3 sequence is CAISEQGLAGGRNEQFF. The CDR3, as DNA: TGTGCCATCAGTGAGCAAGGACTAGCGGGGGGGAGAAATGAGCAGTTCTTC.

The chain employs TRBV7-9 and TRBJ1-2; no firm D call. Trimming removed 5 bases at V and 6 bases at J, with 19 bases between. The CDR3 contains 15 residues. The V gene's germline CDR1 is SEHNR and CDR2 FQNEAQ (reference sequence). In DNA form, the CDR3 reads TGTGCCAGCAGCCATAGCAACATTCGAGCGGATGGCTACACCTTC. Translated: CASSHSNIRADGYTF.

The sample holds many counts of this clonotype. The chain joins TRBV5-4 to TRBJ2-1; D is perhaps TRBD1 or TRBD2 (5 bases each). Germline V gene sequence: CDR1 SGHNT, CDR2 YYREEE (reference sequence). This CDR3 comprises 16 residues. The V and J ends lost 0 bases and 3 bases respectively, with 13 bases between them. CDR3 sequence (DNA): TGTGCCAGCAGCTTGGGGGGCGGGCAAGACTACAATGAGCAGTTCTTC. This translates into CASSLGGGQDYNEQFF.